This T cell receptor (beta chain) was profiled in a study of T cells in localized non-small cell lung cancer (dated by TCRdb to about 2020). Some background on the complete study: T cell repertoires of 200 to 250 early-stage NSCLC patients were analyzed, with tumors being compared against uninvolved tumor-adjacent lungs. NSCLC patients had a mean age of approximately 72 years, and more than 120 were male and more than 90 female. All 220 or so NSCLC patients in the cohort were treatment-naive and had localized lung tumors that were resected.

According to the germline V gene, CDR1 reads MNHGY and CDR2 reads SAAAGT. Including the terminal cysteine and phenylalanine, the CDR3 comprises 14 residues. Only CDR3 DNA remains: 42 bases, in frame from the first base. Between the V and J ends, shortened by 10 bases and 4 bases respectively, the junction contains 20 bases. General findings and caveats noted by the study authors: Uninvolved tumor-adjacent lung showed the highest T cell clonality, higher than tumor, which suggests more focused antigenic responses in the uninvolved tumor-adjacent lung. Higher blood T cell density associated with longer overall survival, while higher adjacent-lung clonality associated with shorter survival. A median of roughly 58 of the top 100 tumor clones were detected in paired uninvolved adjacent lung, and some 30 of these tumor clones were also found among the top 100 clones of the paired uninvolved adjacent lung. Because multi-region tumor sequencing was not performed, intratumor heterogeneity could not be ruled out. Because the study design was exploratory, TCR variables were selected using unadjusted p-values without false-discovery rate correction.

In regard to this clone: Its antigen is currently not known. No much larger clone exists at a distance of one base, and base qualities are not known.

TCR beta CDR3 regions were sequenced from DNA using the immunoSEQ Assay. For the original study's pipeline: T cell density was computed as TCR beta template counts normalized to usable DNA estimated by amplifying housekeeping genes. Richness was estimated with the preseqR package, extrapolating to 400,000 templates for PBMC samples and 120,000 templates for tissue samples. Clonality was defined as one minus Pielou's evenness. Tissue-enriched TCRs were identified through differential abundance testing performed on productive amino-acid clonotypes, with a minimum total count of 5 and an alpha of 0.1. The Jaccard Index and the Morisita Overlap Index were used to measure how much the repertoires overlapped between compartments. GLIPH grouped TCR beta CDR3s together with public tetramer-defined viral CDR3s, and a viral motif had to include at least three viral sequences and also show V-gene enrichment. In TCRdb, the immuneACCESS table is reduced to in-frame sequences with V and J assigned. These tables do not hold every clone; where another copy was compared, an unresolved V gene accounts for under half, and the others remain unexplained. V and J calls and clone size are given by that table; D and trimming were obtained from the DNA. The sample profile shows 2,500 to 3,000 clones; over 25% of them were found once. 6.5% to 9% of the sample belongs to the ten largest clones.

At diagnosis, tumor, uninvolved tumor-adjacent lung and peripheral blood were collected and then preserved as a mix of FFPE and fresh-frozen material. This clonotype was obtained from a man aged 35-75 years with stage II squamous cell lung carcinoma. The sequence joins TRBV6-8 to TRBJ2-7; D gene: possibly TRBD2, on 6 matching bases. This material consisted of lung tumor tissue, taken before any cancer treatment. For the CDR3, the sequence is CAIRPGEGGYEQYF. The DNA reads as follows: TGTGCCATCAGACCGGGAGAAGGCGGGTACGAGCAGTACTTC.